This TCR beta chain was found in a study of blood T cell repertoires in COVID-19. Study-wide context: PBMCs, B-cell-depleted T cells, or T cells provided the cDNA or gDNA that made up the material.

In the original analysis: Reference gene primer amplification in the assay estimated nucleated cell counts. TCRdb keeps only in-frame clones here, not all; method: immunoSEQ multiplex PCR. That table is the source of V, J and clone size, and D and trimming were worked out from the DNA. Here the sample spans approximately 97,000 clones, 87% being singletons. This CDR3 comprises 16 residues. Per germline, CDR1 SEHNR and CDR2 FQNEAQ (reference sequence). Trimming cost V 5 bases and J 7 bases; bases outside gene matches: 7. Recruited during active infection, patients (from Seattle) were subsequently followed longitudinally.

Sequencing was performed on peripheral blood. This receptor was identified in a woman between 50 and 59 years old with COVID-19, enrolled during active disease. The V gene is TRBV7-9, the J gene TRBJ2-5; 16 bases line up with TRBD2. The CDR3, as DNA: TGTGCCAGCAGCCCGGGACTAGCGGGGGGGGTCGGGACCCAGTACTTC. Protein: CASSPGLAGGVGTQYF.